This T cell receptor (beta chain) was sequenced for a study of blood T cell repertoires in COVID-19. Only in-frame clones appear in the TCRdb table, and some are missing; sequencing was by immunoSEQ multiplex PCR. This repertoire shows hundreds of thousands of clones, around 90% found once; its top ten account for less than 3.5%. V dropped 3 bases and J dropped 4; count of bases not matched to a gene: 6. The CDR3 is 15 amino acids. Germline V CDR1 and CDR2: SGHTS, YDEGEE. This TCR came from a woman aged 25 to 39 with COVID-19, enrolled during active disease. The sample was peripheral blood. V gene TRBV5-8 combines with J gene TRBJ2-3, with 9 bases aligning to TRBD1. In DNA form, the CDR3 reads TGTGCCAGCAGCTCAGGACAGGGGACGGCAGATACGCAGTATTTT. Translating it yields CASSSGQGTADTQYF.